This T cell receptor (beta chain) is from a study of shared clonotypes between healthy human individuals. Study at large: The composition of the donors was a couple of women and a few men aged 18 to 49.

As to this clone: Compared with germline, one end of the junction differs, possibly owing to a read error.

The germline CDR1 and CDR2 sequences are SGHTA and FQGNSA. This CDR3 comprises 14 residues. It was around 300 ng DNA, some 28,000 T cell genomes, that went into each replicate PCR of unsorted PBMC. In the study's own analysis: Filtering differed, since immunoSEQ gave only junction sequences and no quality scores. The method was immunoSEQ multiplex PCR; TCRdb's version includes in-frame clones alone and lacks a portion of them. V, J and clone size are those of that table, while D and trimming were read from the DNA. Among around 500,000 clones listed, roughly 85% were seen once. The receptor's source is a middle-aged woman in good health. Some clones in this sample may be carry-over from other donors' samples. Sequencing input: PBMCs. The chain recombines TRBV7-2 with TRBJ2-7, with 7 bases aligning to TRBD2. The CDR3 is CASSPYGGEFNRHF. In DNA, the CDR3 is TGTGCCAGCAGTCCCTATGGGGGGGAGTTTAACCGGCACTTC.